This TCR beta chain was identified in a study of immune evolution from preneoplasia to lung adenocarcinoma (dated by TCRdb to the early 2020s). The study in broad terms: No AAH lesions showed HLA loss of heterozygosity, compared with 6% to 7.5% of AIS, around 14% of MIA and approximately 30% of ADC lesions. The study profiled immune contexture across lung adenocarcinoma precursors and invasive adenocarcinoma using immune gene expression, TCR sequencing and multiplex immunofluorescence. Resected precursor lesions (AAH, AIS, MIA) and invasive adenocarcinomas were each compared against paired morphologically normal lung tissue. The sample size was set by how many specimens were available, not by a prior power calculation. Whole exome sequencing and methylation data from the same cohort of nodules were integrated with the immune data. In total, the cohort included 45 to 65 patients with pulmonary nodules, all of whom underwent surgical resection. TCR sequencing data were obtained from approximately 56 patients. It was reported in the study that more than 85 samples were used for TCR sequencing. POLYSOLVER was used to infer class I HLA alleles from exome data, and LOHHLA was used to detect allele-specific HLA loss.

Patients underwent resection in Japan or China between about 2014 and 2017. The histologic diagnosis of each case was independently confirmed on H&E slides by two lung cancer pathologists. To enrich premalignant or tumor cells for nucleic acid extraction, macro-dissection was performed after pathologic assessment. FFPE tissue was used for DNA isolation with the AllPrep DNA/RNA FFPE Kit. This clone was counted a single time. This clone's antigen is unknown. Base qualities were left out, and no much larger clone turns up one base away. TCR beta CDR3 regions were sequenced from DNA using the immunoSEQ hsTCRbeta Kit. In the original analysis: The ImmunoSEQ Analyzer was used to analyse the TCR sequencing data. T cell clonality was defined as 1 minus Pielou's evenness computed on productive rearrangements. T cell diversity was measured with the inverse Simpson index on productive templates. T cell density was defined as TCR beta template counts normalized to usable DNA, with usable DNA estimated by amplification and sequencing of housekeeping genes. Two-sided Kruskal-Wallis tests were used to compare TCR metrics between histologic stages. The source is immuneACCESS, and TCRdb retained only in-frame sequences with V and J called. Part of the clones is not carried over; for the studies checked, unresolved V genes explain less than half of this, and the remainder is unexplained. V and J calls and clone size follow that table, whereas D and trimming were derived from the DNA. The sample table shows around 1,700 clones, and around 20% are seen once. The top ten clones comprise around a tenth of the sample.

Reading the germline V gene gives CDR1 SNHLY and CDR2 FYNNEI. The CDR3 runs 14 amino acids, cysteine and phenylalanine included. Only CDR3 DNA is held: 42 bases, read in frame from base 1. Trimming takes 3 bases from V and 2 bases from J, and the germline ends sit 10 bases apart. The study at large found these results: The highest clonality was observed in normal lung, whereas higher T cell density and diversity but lower clonality appeared to be present in later-stage lesions. The findings reflected association rather than direct causation, and larger cohorts with long-term follow-up and longitudinal biopsies were considered necessary. Top T cell clone frequencies were highest in normal lung and appeared to decrease progressively from AAH through AIS, MIA and invasive adenocarcinoma. T cell clonality was highest in KRAS-mutant nodules compared with EGFR-mutant or double wild-type lesions. Because every patient came from Japan and China, how well the results apply to Western populations was uncertain.

The sequencing input was FFPE invasive lung adenocarcinoma tissue. Taken with the paper, the label for cell subset or site translates to: frankly invasive lung adenocarcinoma (ADC). The origin of this receptor is a person aged 50 or older with lung adenocarcinoma. The sequence joins TRBV2 to TRBJ2-5, with a weak D call of TRBD2 (6 bases match). The DNA sequence is given as TGTGCCAGCAGTGAGGACCGGGGGCAAGAGACCCAGTACTTC. This gives the protein CASSEDRGQETQYF.